This TCR beta chain derives from a study of tumour-infiltrating T cells in Burkitt lymphoma. Study in general: Productive clonality predicted overall and progression-free survival.

CDR1 and CDR2 (germline): ENHRY, SYGVKD. The V and J ends lost 6 bases and 6 bases respectively, with 17 bases between them. The length of the CDR3 is 14 residues. The repertoire was sequenced with immunoSEQ multiplex PCR; TCRdb's copy has only in-frame clones and lacks some. In the table there are some 5,000 clones, approximately 10% of which are singletons. The chain combines TRBV10-3 with TRBJ1-2; D not certain. This TCR came from a human donor with diffuse large B-cell lymphoma. Sequencing input: tumor tissue. The CDR3 DNA follows: TGTGCCATCAGCCGAGTCATGGCAGAGAATGGCTACACCTTC. Its protein is CAISRVMAENGYTF.